This entry describes one T cell receptor (beta chain). Its matching antigen is unknown. MiXCR, applied by TCRdb to the 5' RACE reads, yields one record per CDR3 protein. The data contain 55,000 to 70,000 distinct CDR3 sequences, around 26% of them seen just once; the ten biggest clones take up under 3.5%. The length of the CDR3 is 12 residues. The V end lost 4 bases, the J end lost 3 bases, and 7 bases lay between the germline ends. Germline V gene lookup returns CDR1 DFQATT and CDR2 SNEGSKA (reference sequence). The study's findings and limits: The larger cohort examined one V-J beta rearrangement, not whole repertoires. Tumor Tregs overlapped most with tumor, then blood, naive CD4+ cells. Tumor memory CD4+ T cell TCR gene usage clustered with blood and lymph node memory CD4+ cells and lymph node naive CD4+ cells.

This TCR came from a female donor with breast cancer. The specimen sequenced was tumor-infiltrating memory CD4+ T cells sorted from the breast tumor. Regarding subset: memory CD4+ T cells, CD4+CD45RO+CD25-. V is TRBV20-1 and J is TRBJ1-3; D gene uncertain. CDR3 in DNA: TGCAGTGCTATGGGTGGTGGAAACACCATATATTTT. This encodes CSAMGGGNTIYF.